The next 10 T cell receptor beta chains were all read from a single sample in a study of blood T cell repertoires in COVID-19. TCRdb's copy holds only in-frame clones and misses some; the assay was immunoSEQ multiplex PCR. The sample carries around 140,000 clones, roughly 89% recorded once. Sequenced input: peripheral blood. These receptors all come from a woman in her forties or fifties with active or convalescent COVID-19.

This rearrangement joins TRBV6-5 to TRBJ2-7, with D possibly TRBD2 on 6 matching bases. CDR1 is MNHEY, CDR2 SVGAGI, per germline. Trimming took off 4 bases at V and 3 bases at J, with 10 bases between the two ends. The CDR3 runs to 13 residues. As DNA, the CDR3 is TGTGCCAGCAGTTGGGGAGGACACTACGAGCAGTACTTC. Its protein is CASSWGGHYEQYF.

The chain couples TRBV27 to TRBJ1-4, with D maybe TRBD1 (5 bases). The germline V and J ends were trimmed by 1 base and 15 bases, with 21 bases remaining between them. The CDR3 spans 15 residues. Germline V gene sequence: CDR1 MNHEY, CDR2 SMNVEV (reference sequence). CDR3 bases: TGTGCCAGCAGTTTATGGTCGTTTCTAGGGGTCAACGTGTTTTTT. Protein product: CASSLWSFLGVNVFF.

The V gene is TRBV10-3, the J gene TRBJ2-5; tentative D call: TRBD2 (5 bases). Deletions cut 4 bases from V and 5 bases from J, with 11 bases between. The CDR3 runs 13 residues. Germline V gene data show CDR1 as ENHRY and CDR2 as SYGVKD. CDR3 coding DNA: TGTGCCATCAGTGGGCGGGTCGGGGAGACCCAGTACTTC. Translation gives CAISGRVGETQYF.

The genes are TRBV28 and TRBJ1-5; TRBD1 aligns across 7 bases. CDR3 length: 15 amino acids. V dropped 2 bases and J dropped 1; count of bases not matched to a gene: 2. Germline CDR1 MDHEN, CDR2 SYDVKM. The CDR3 reads CASSLQGGSNQPQHF. The CDR3, as DNA: TGTGCCAGCAGTTTACAGGGGGGAAGCAATCAGCCCCAGCATTTT.

The CDR3 DNA reads TGTGCCAGCAGTGAATCAGCGGAGCCCAGGTGGGATACGCAGTATTTT. This encodes CASSESAEPRWDTQYF. V is TRBV6-4 and J is TRBJ2-3; possibly TRBD2 for D (5 bases). Germline assignment: CDR1 MRHNA and CDR2 SNTAGT. Trimming took 3 bases from V and 6 from J, leaving 19 bases between them. The CDR3 extends over 16 amino acids.

For this clone: One junction end disagrees with the germline gene, perhaps due to a read error. V is TRBV3-1 (or the pseudogene TRBV3-2) and J is TRBJ1-1; D perhaps matches TRBD1 (5 bases). Germline V gene lookup returns CDR1 LGHDT and CDR2 YNNKEL (reference sequence). This CDR3 contains 14 residues. The CDR3: CVSSSYDRNTEAFF. The DNA for the CDR3 is TGTGTCAGCAGCTCGTATGACAGGAACACTGAAGCTTTCTTT.

The chain couples TRBV2 to TRBJ1-5, with D tentatively TRBD1 (5 bases). This CDR3 contains 13 residues. V lost 6 bases, J lost 9 bases, and 15 bases lay in between. The germline V gene has CDR1 SNHLY and CDR2 FYNNEI. The CDR3 nucleotides are TGTGCCAGCAGAGGGACTGCTTCTCGGCCCCAGCATTTT. Amino acid sequence: CASRGTASRPQHF.

V is TRBV19 and J is TRBJ1-2, with D possibly matching TRBD1 (6 bases). Trimming removed 10 bases from V and 3 bases from J, with 21 bases in between. Germline values: CDR1 LNHDA, CDR2 SQIVND (reference sequence). This CDR3 spans 15 amino acids. Here the CDR3 reads CATKQGTASYYGYTF. CDR3 nucleotides: TGTGCCACCAAACAGGGAACAGCTTCTTACTATGGCTACACCTTC.

J is TRBJ1-1 and V is TRBV2; TRBD1 is a possible D gene (5 bases). Germline lookup yields CDR1 SNHLY and CDR2 FYNNEI. The CDR3 is made up of 14 amino acids. V lost 5 bases and J 0 bases, leaving 10 bases between the germline ends. CDR3 region: CASSLGGMNTEAFF. The CDR3 DNA is TGTGCCAGCAGTTTGGGGGGGATGAACACTGAAGCTTTCTTT.

This clone occurred a few times. The rearrangement joins TRBV3-1 (or the pseudogene TRBV3-2) to TRBJ1-5; D ambiguous. The CDR3 runs to 13 residues. The germline V and J ends were trimmed by 2 bases and 10 bases, with 12 bases remaining between them. In germline, CDR1 is LGHDT, CDR2 YNNKEL (reference sequence). The CDR3 region is CASSQFTRSPQHF. Here the CDR3 DNA reads TGTGCCAGCAGCCAATTCACCCGTAGTCCCCAGCATTTT.